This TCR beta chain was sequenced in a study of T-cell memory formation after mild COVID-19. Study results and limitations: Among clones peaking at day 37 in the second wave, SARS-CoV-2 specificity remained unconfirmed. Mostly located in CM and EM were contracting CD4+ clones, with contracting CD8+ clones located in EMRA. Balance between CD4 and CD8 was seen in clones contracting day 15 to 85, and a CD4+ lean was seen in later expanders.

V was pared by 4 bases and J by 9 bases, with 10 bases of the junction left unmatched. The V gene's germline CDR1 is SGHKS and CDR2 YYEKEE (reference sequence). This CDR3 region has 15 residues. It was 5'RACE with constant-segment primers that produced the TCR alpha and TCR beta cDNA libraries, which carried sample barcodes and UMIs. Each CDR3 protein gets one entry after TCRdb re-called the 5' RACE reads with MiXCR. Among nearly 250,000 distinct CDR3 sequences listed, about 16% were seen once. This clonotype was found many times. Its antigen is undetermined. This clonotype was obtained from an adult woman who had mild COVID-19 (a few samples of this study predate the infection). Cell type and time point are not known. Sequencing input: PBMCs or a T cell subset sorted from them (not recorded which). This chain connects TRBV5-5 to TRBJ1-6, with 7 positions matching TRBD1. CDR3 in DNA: TGTGCCAGCAGCACCGAGACAGGGTTTGGTTCACCCCTCCACTTT. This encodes CASSTETGFGSPLHF.